Each of the 13 T cell receptor beta chains below was sequenced from the same sample in a study of identical twins. One entry per CDR3 protein, called by TCRdb with MiXCR from the 5' RACE reads. The data contain about 280,000 distinct CDR3 sequences, approximately 8% of them singletons. A further study also used this sample, focusing on yellow fever vaccine responses in identical twins.

What was sequenced was memory (CD45RO+) T cells sorted from blood. Receptor source: a woman in her late teens or twenties in good health.

The chain is built from TRBV5-1 and TRBJ1-2; 10 bases map to TRBD1. V was pared by 7 bases and J by 2 bases, with 11 bases of the junction left unmatched. Looked up from germline, CDR1 is SGHRS and CDR2 is YFSETQ. The CDR3 has 16 residues. CDR3 region: CASRPGGDRGNYGYTF. The DNA for the CDR3 is TGCGCCAGCCGACCTGGGGGGGACAGGGGCAACTATGGCTACACCTTC. Full variable domain (missing parts from reference TRBV5-1 and TRBJ1-2): KAGVTQTPRYLIKTRGQQVTLSCSPISGHRSVSWYQQTPGQGLQFLFEYFSETQRNKGNFPGRFSGRQFSNSRSEMNVSTLELGDSALYLCASRPGGDRGNYGYTFGSGTRLTVV.

This clonotype was seen more than once but under ten times. This sequence joins TRBV2 and TRBJ2-2, with 8 bases identical to TRBD2. The CDR3 extends over 14 amino acids. CDR1 and CDR2 (germline): SNHLY, FYNNEI. V was clipped by 7 bases and J by 3 bases; unmatched bases: 4. The CDR3 here is CASKRERDTGELFF. The DNA for the CDR3 is TGTGCCAGCAAGCGGGAGCGGGACACCGGGGAGCTGTTTTTT.

This clonotype was seen more than once but under ten times. This chain connects TRBV20-1 to TRBJ2-1; 7 bases map to TRBD2. Germline lookup yields CDR1 DFQATT and CDR2 SNEGSKA (reference sequence). Trimming cost V 1 base and J 12 bases; bases outside gene matches: 9. This CDR3 is 13 amino acids long. CDR3 DNA sequence: TGCAGTGCTAGAGTGTTTGGGTCTAGCGGGCAGTTCTTC. As protein: CSARVFGSSGQFF.

This clonotype was recorded many times. The chain joins TRBV19 to TRBJ1-1; D not certain. The CDR3 has 13 residues. V was clipped by 7 bases and J by 4 bases, with 13 bases between them. Germline CDR1 LNHDA, CDR2 SQIVND (reference sequence). The CDR3 nucleotides read TGTGCCAGTACCCCATCGGCCGGCACTGAAGCTTTCTTT. This translates into CASTPSAGTEAFF.

This clonotype was recorded at least ten times. The chain is built from TRBV7-6 and TRBJ2-7; D may be TRBD1 (5 bases). Germline V gives CDR1 SGHVS, CDR2 FNYEAQ. The V and J ends lost 5 bases and 6 bases respectively, with 14 bases between them. CDR3 length: 13 residues. DNA for the CDR3: TGTGCCAGCAGCCCCGTCAGGGCTTCCGAGCAGTACTTC. As protein: CASSPVRASEQYF.

The CDR3 DNA sequence: TGTGCCAGCAGTCTCCGAGGACAGGGAAGAAACACCATATATTTT. Its protein product is CASSLRGQGRNTIYF. V is TRBV12-3 or TRBV12-4 and J is TRBJ1-3; 8 bases are a match to TRBD1. Unmatched junction bases numbered 8, after V lost 5 bases and J lost 5 bases. The CDR3 covers 15 residues.

This clonotype has a handful of counts. The chain couples TRBV9 to TRBJ2-2; 7 bases fit TRBD2. The CDR3 extends over 16 amino acids. Germline CDR1 is SGDLS and CDR2 is YYNGEE. V lost 4 bases and J lost 2; bases outside the gene matches: 8. The CDR3, as DNA: TGTGCCAGCAGCCCTGGGGTGACTAGCAACACCGGGGAGCTGTTTTTT. Encoded protein: CASSPGVTSNTGELFF.

This clonotype was observed a few times. V gene TRBV10-3 combines with J gene TRBJ1-1; no clear D gene. CDR1 and CDR2 (germline): ENHRY, SYGVKD. This CDR3 region has 12 residues. V lost 4 bases to trimming and J lost 1 base, with 4 bases between them. The CDR3 sequence is CAISGRNTEAFF. As DNA, the CDR3 is TGTGCCATCAGTGGCCGGAACACTGAAGCTTTCTTT.

This clonotype was seen many times. This chain links TRBV3-1 with TRBJ1-6; D possibly corresponds to TRBD1 (5 bases). The V gene lost 5 bases and the J gene lost 6 bases, with 11 bases spanning the gap. The CDR3 length is 14 residues. CDR1 and CDR2 from the germline V gene are LGHDT and YNNKEL (reference sequence). The CDR3 DNA reads TGTGCCAGCAGCGCAGGGATTCGTAATTCACCCCTCCACTTT. It translates to CASSAGIRNSPLHF.

The V and J genes are TRBV5-6 and TRBJ2-7, with 7 bases matching TRBD1. J lost 3 bases, V lost 3 bases, and 15 bases had no gene match. Germline V gene data show CDR1 as SGHDT and CDR2 as YYEEEE. The CDR3 covers 17 residues. For the CDR3, the DNA is TGTGCCAGCAGCTCGTCTTTACTGGGACAGCTTTTCTACGAGCAGTACTTC. Residues: CASSSSLLGQLFYEQYF.

In this sample, this clonotype turned up many times. This chain uses TRBV12-3 or TRBV12-4 with TRBJ1-4, with D perhaps TRBD1 (5 bases). The germline V and J ends were trimmed by 2 bases and 13 bases, with 17 bases remaining between them. The CDR3 consists of 14 residues. Here the CDR3 DNA reads TGTGCCAGCAGTTTACTAGGGGTGAACGAGGGACTGTTTTTT. This codes for CASSLLGVNEGLFF.

As for this clonotype: A clone one base away is much larger, so this may be a read error. The V and J genes are TRBV7-8 and TRBJ2-4; TRBD1 matches 8 bases. From germline, CDR1 is SGHVS and CDR2 FQNEAQ. The CDR3 is 16 residues long. CDR3 in DNA: TGTGCCAGCAGCGTAACGGACAGGGTCCCCAAAAACGTTCAGTACTTC. Its translation is CASSVTDRVPKNVQYF.

The chain joins TRBV7-9 to TRBJ2-4, with a tentative D call TRBD1 (6 bases). This CDR3 region has 17 residues. Between the trimmed V and J ends, which lost 1 base and 0 bases, there was a span of 13 bases. CDR1 and CDR2 (germline): SEHNR, FQNEAQ (reference sequence). This CDR3 is CASSLENRAKAKNIQYF. In nucleotides, the CDR3 is TGTGCCAGCAGCTTAGAGAACAGGGCGAAAGCCAAAAACATTCAGTACTTC.